This T cell receptor (beta chain) emerged from a study of cytomegalovirus exposure and HLA in healthy donors. Overall study context: Unique TCR beta sequences numbering 120 million or so came from about 180 million T cells in an earlier analysis. Whole-study findings and limits: Relative to equally common others, HLA-associated TCR beta chains showed greater clonal expansion in a later analysis.

PCR primers comprised 60 Vbeta and 13 Jbeta primers. Sequencing used immunoSEQ multiplex PCR; TCRdb keeps in-frame clones, though not all of them. This table has about 300,000 clones, 75% to 90% appearing once. This clone was recorded a few times. Its antigen is not known. The sample contains more than one DNA sequence encoding this CDR3. Sequenced material: PBMCs. This TCR was recovered from a man aged 35 to 55 in good health and CMV-seropositive.

CDR3 nucleotides: TGCGCCAGCAGCTTGGAATCGGAGGGGAACACTGAAGCTTTCTTT. Encoded protein: CASSLESEGNTEAFF. The rearrangement uses TRBV5-1 and TRBJ1-1; D is undetermined. The germline V gene encodes CDR1 SGHRS and CDR2 YFSETQ. V was cut by 0 bases and J by 1 base, with 10 bases left in between. The CDR3 totals 15 residues. Full variable domain (rest looked up from reference TRBV5-1 and TRBJ1-1): KAGVTQTPRYLIKTRGQQVTLSCSPISGHRSVSWYQQTPGQGLQFLFEYFSETQRNKGNFPGRFSGRQFSNSRSEMNVSTLELGDSALYLCASSLESEGNTEAFFGQGTRLTVV.